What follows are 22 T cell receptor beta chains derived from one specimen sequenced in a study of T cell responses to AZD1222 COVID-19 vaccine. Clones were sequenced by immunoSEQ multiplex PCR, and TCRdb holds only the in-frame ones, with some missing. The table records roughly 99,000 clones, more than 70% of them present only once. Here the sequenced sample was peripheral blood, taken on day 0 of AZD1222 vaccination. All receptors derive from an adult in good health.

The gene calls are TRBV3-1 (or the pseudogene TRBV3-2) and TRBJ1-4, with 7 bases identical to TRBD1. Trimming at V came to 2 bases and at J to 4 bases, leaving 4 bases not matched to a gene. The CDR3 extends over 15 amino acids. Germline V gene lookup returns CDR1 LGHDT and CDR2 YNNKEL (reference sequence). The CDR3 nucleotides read TGTGCCAGCAGCCAAATCACAGGGGTTAATGAAAAACTGTTTTTT. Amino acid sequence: CASSQITGVNEKLFF.

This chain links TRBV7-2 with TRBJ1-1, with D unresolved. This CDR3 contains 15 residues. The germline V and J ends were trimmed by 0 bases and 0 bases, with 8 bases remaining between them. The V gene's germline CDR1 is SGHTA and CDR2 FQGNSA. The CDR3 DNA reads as TGTGCCAGCAGCTTAGCCCCGGGGATGAACACTGAAGCTTTCTTT. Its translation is CASSLAPGMNTEAFF.

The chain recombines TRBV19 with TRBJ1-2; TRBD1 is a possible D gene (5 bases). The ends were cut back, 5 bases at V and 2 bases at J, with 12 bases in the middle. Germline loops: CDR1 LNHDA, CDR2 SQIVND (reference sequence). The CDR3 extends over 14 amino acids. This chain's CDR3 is CASSPPAGNYGYTF. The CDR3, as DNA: TGTGCCAGTAGTCCCCCCGCAGGGAACTATGGCTACACCTTC. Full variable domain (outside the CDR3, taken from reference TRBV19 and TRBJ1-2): DGGITQSPKYLFRKEGQNVTLSCEQNLNHDAMYWYRQDPGQGLRLIYYSQIVNDFQKGDIAEGYSVSREKKESFPLTVTSAQKNPTAFYLCASSPPAGNYGYTFGSGTRLTVV.

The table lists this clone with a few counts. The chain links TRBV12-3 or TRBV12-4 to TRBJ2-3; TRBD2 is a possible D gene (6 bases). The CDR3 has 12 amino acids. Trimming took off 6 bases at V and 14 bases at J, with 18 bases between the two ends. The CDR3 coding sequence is TGTGCCAGCAGCCTTTCGGGACTCCAACCGTATTTT. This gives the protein CASSLSGLQPYF.

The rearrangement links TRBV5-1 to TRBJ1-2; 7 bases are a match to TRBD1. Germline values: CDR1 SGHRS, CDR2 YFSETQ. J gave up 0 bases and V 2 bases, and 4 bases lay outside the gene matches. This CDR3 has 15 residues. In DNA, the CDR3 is TGCGCCAGCAGCTTCCGAACAGGGGCTAACTATGGCTACACCTTC. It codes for CASSFRTGANYGYTF.

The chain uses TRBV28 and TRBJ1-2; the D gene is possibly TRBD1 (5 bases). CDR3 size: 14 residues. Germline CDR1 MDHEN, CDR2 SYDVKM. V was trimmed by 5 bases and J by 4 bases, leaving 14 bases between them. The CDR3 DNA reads TGTGCCAGCAGTAAAGCGGGGGTTGGCTATGGCTACACCTTC. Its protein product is CASSKAGVGYGYTF.

The CDR3 DNA reads TGTGCCAGCAGCTTACAGGGGAACTCCTACAATGAGCAGTTCTTC. This translates into CASSLQGNSYNEQFF. The chain links TRBV7-2 to TRBJ2-1, with a tentative D call TRBD1 (6 bases). The V end was cut by 2 bases, the J end by 0 bases, with 8 bases between. The length of the CDR3 is 15 residues. The V gene's germline CDR1 is SGHTA and CDR2 FQGNSA.

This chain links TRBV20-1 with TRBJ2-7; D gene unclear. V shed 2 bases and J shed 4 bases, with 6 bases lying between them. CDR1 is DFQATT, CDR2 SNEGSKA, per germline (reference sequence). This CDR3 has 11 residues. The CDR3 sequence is CSARRLYEQYF. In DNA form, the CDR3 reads TGCAGTGCTAGACGTCTTTACGAGCAGTACTTC.

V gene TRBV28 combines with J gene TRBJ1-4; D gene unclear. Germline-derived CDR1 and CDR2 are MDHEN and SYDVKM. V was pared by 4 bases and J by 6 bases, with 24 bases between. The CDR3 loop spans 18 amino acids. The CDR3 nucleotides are TGTGCCAGCAGTTCCTCACTCAACAACAACCAGCGGGATGAAAAACTGTTTTTT. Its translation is CASSSSLNNNQRDEKLFF.

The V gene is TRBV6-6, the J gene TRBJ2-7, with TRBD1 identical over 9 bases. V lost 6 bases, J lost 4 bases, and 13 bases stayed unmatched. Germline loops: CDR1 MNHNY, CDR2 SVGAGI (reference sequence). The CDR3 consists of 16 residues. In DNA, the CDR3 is TGTGCCAGCAGCGCCGGGACAGGGAGGGTAGGGTACGAGCAGTACTTC. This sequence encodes CASSAGTGRVGYEQYF.

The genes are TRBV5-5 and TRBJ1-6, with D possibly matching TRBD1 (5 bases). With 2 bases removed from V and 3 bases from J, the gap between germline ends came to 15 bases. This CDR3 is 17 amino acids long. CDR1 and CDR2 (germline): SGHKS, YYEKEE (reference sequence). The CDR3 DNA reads TGTGCCAGCAGCTTAAGAGGGGATCCCCTCTATAATTCACCCCTCCACTTT. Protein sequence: CASSLRGDPLYNSPLHF.

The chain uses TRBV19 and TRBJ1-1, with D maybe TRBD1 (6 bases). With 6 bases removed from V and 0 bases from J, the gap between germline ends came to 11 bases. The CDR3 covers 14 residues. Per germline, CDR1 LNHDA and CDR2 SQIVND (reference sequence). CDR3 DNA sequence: TGTGCCAGTAGGTTACAGGGAATGAACACTGAAGCTTTCTTT. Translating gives CASRLQGMNTEAFF.

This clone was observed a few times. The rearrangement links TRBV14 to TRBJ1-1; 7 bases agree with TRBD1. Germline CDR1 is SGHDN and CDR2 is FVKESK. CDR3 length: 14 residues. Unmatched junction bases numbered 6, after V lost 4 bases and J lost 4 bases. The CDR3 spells CASSLRTGATEAFF. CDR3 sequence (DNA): TGTGCCAGCAGCCTTCGGACAGGCGCCACTGAAGCTTTCTTT.

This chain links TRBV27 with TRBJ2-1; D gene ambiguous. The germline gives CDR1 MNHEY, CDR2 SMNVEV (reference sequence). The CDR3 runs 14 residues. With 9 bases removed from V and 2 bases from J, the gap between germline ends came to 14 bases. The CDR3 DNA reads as TGTGCCAGTTCGACCCACTCCCCCTACAATGAGCAGTTCTTC. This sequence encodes CASSTHSPYNEQFF.

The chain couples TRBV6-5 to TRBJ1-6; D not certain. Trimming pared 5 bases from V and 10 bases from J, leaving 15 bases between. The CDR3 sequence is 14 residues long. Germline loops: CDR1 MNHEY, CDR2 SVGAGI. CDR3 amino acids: CASSKSGQNSPLHF. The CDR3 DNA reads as TGTGCCAGCAGTAAGTCCGGCCAGAACTCACCCCTCCACTTT.

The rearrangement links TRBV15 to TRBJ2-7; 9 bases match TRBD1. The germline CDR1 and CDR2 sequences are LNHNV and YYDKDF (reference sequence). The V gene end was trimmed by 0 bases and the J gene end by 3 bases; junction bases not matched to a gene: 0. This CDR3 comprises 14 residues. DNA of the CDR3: TGTGCCACCAGCAGAGAGACAGGGGGCTACGAGCAGTACTTC. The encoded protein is CATSRETGGYEQYF.

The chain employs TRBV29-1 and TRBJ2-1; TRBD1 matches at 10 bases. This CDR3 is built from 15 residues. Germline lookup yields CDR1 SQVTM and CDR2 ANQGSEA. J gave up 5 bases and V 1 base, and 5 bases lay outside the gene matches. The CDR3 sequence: CSVEGDRGRNNEQFF. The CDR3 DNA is TGCAGCGTTGAAGGTGACAGGGGGCGTAACAATGAGCAGTTCTTC.

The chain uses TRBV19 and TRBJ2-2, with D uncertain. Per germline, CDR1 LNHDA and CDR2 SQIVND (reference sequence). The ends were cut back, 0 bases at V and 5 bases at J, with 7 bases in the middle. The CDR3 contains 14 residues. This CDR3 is CASSIDRRTGELFF. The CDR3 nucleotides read TGTGCCAGTAGTATAGACAGGCGTACCGGGGAGCTGTTTTTT.

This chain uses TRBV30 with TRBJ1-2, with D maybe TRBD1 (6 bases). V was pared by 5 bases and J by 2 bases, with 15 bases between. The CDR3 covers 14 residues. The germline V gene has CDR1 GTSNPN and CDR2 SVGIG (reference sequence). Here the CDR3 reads CAWRHGGGNYGYTF. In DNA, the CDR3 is TGTGCCTGGCGCCACGGGGGGGGCAACTATGGCTACACCTTC.

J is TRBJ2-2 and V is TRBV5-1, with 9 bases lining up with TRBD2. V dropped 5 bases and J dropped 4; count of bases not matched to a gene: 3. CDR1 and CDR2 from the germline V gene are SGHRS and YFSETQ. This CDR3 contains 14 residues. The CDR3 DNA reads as TGCGCCAGCAGTGAGCGGGAGGTCACCGGGGAGCTGTTTTTT. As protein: CASSEREVTGELFF.

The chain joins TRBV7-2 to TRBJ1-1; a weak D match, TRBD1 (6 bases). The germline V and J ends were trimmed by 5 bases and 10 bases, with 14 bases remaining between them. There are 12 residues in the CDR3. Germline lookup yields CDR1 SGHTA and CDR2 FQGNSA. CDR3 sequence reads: CASSPWGGAAFF. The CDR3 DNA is TGTGCCAGCAGCCCCTGGGGGGGCGCAGCTTTCTTT.

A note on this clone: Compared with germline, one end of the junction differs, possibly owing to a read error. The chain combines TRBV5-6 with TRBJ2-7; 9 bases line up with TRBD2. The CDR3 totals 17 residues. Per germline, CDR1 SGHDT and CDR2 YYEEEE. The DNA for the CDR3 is TGTGCCAGCAGCTTTTTGAGCCTGAGCGGGAGGTCCTATGAGCAGTACTTC. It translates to CASSFLSLSGRSYEQYF.